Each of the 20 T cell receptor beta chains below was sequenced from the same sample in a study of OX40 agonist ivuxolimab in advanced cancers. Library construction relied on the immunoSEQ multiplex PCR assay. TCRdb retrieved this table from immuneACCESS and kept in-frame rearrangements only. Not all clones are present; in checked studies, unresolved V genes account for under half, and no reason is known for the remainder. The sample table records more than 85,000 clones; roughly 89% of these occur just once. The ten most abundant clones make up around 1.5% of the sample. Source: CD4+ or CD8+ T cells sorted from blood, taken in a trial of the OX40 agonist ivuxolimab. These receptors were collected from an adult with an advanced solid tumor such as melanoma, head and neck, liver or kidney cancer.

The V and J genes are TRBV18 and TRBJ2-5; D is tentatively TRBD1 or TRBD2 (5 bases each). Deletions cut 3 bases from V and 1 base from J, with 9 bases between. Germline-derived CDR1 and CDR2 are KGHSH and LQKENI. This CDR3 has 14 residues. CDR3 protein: CASSPRGAQETQYF. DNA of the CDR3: TGTGCCAGCTCACCGCGAGGGGCCCAAGAGACCCAGTACTTC. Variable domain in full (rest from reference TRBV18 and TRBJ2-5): NAGVMQNPRHLVRRRGQEARLRCSPMKGHSHVYWYRQLPEEGLKFMVYLQKENIIDESGMPKERFSAEFPKEGPSILRIQQVVRGDSAAYFCASSPRGAQETQYFGPGTRLLVL.

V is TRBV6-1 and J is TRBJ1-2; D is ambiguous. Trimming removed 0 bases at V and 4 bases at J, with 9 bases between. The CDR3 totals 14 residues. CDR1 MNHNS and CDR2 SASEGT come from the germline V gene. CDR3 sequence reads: CASSEAGQFYGYTF. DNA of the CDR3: TGTGCCAGCAGTGAAGCCGGCCAATTCTATGGCTACACCTTC.

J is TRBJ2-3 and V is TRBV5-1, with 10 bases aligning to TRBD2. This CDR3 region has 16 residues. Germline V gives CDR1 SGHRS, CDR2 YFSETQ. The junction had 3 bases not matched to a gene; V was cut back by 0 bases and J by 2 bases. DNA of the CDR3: TGCGCCAGCAGCTTGGGGGGACTAGCGAACACAGATACGCAGTATTTT. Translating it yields CASSLGGLANTDTQYF.

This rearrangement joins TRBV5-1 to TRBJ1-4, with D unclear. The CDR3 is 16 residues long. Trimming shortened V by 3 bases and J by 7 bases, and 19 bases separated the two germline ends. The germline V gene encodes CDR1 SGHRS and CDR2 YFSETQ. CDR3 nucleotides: TGCGCCAGCAGCTCAACGAACAGTAACCCTCGTGAAAAACTGTTTTTT. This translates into CASSSTNSNPREKLFF.

The chain's CDR3 is CAWSLGRGGDEKLFF. CDR3 DNA: TGTGCCTGGAGTCTTGGCAGGGGCGGCGATGAAAAACTGTTTTTT. This sequence joins TRBV30 and TRBJ1-4, with TRBD1 as a possible D gene (6 bases). V was cut by 2 bases and J by 6 bases, with 16 bases left in between. CDR3 length: 15 amino acids. In germline, CDR1 is GTSNPN, CDR2 SVGIG (reference sequence). Full variable domain (rest looked up from reference TRBV30 and TRBJ1-4): SQTIHQWPATLVQPVGSPLSLECTVEGTSNPNLYWYRQAAGRGLQLLFYSVGIGQISSEVPQNLSASRPQDRQFILSSKKLLLSDSGFYLCAWSLGRGGDEKLFFGSGTQLSVL.

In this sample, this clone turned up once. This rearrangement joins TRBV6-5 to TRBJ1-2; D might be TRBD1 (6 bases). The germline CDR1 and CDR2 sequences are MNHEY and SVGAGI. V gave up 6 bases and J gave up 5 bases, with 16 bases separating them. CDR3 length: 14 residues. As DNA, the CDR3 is TGTGCCAGCAGCACCCAGGGGATGGGATATGGCTACACCTTC. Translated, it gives CASSTQGMGYGYTF.

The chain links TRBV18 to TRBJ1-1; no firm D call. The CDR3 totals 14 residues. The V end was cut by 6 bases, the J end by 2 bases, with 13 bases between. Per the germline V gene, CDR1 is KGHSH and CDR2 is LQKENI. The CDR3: CASSTARRNTEAFF. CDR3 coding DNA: TGTGCCAGCTCCACGGCACGGCGAAACACTGAAGCTTTCTTT.

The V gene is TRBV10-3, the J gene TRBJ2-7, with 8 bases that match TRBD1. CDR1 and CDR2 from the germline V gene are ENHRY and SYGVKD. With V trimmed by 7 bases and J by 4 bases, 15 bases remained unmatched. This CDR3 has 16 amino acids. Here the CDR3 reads CAIKGGTGGVTYEQYF. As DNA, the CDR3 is TGTGCCATCAAGGGGGGCACAGGGGGAGTCACTTACGAGCAGTACTTC.

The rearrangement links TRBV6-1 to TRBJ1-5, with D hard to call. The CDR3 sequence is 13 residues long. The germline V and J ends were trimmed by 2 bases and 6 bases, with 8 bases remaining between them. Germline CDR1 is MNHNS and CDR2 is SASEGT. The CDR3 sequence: CASSELISQPQHF. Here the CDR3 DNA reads TGTGCCAGCAGTGAATTGATAAGTCAGCCCCAGCATTTT.

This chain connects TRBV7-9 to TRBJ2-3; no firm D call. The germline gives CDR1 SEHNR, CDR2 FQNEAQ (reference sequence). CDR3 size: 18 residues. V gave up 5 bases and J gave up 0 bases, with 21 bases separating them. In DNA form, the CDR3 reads TGTGCCAGCAGCCAGACCCGGGTCTTAATGTCTAGCACAGATACGCAGTATTTT. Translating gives CASSQTRVLMSSTDTQYF.

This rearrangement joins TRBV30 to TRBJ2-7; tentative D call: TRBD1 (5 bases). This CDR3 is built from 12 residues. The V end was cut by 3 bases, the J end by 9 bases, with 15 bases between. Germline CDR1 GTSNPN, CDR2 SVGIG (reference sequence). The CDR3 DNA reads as TGTGCCTGGAGCTTGGGGCGCTGGGGGCAGTACTTC. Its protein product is CAWSLGRWGQYF.

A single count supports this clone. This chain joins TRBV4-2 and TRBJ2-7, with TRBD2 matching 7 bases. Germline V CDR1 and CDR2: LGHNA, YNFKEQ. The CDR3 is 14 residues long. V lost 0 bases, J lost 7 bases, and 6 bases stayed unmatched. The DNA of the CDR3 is TGTGCCAGCAGCCAAGAGGGGCCCGGGGGGGAGCAGTACTTC. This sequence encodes CASSQEGPGGEQYF.

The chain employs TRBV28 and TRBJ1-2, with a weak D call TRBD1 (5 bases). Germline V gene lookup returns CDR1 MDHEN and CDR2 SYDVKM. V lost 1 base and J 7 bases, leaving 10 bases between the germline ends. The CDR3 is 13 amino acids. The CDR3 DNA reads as TGTGCCAGCAGTTTATCTTCAGGGATTGGCTACACCTTC. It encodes CASSLSSGIGYTF.

The CDR3: CASSAQGRMGNIQYF. CDR3 sequence (DNA): TGTGCCAGTAGTGCACAGGGACGGATGGGGAACATTCAGTACTTC. The rearrangement joins TRBV19 to TRBJ2-4, with D maybe TRBD1 (6 bases). Per the germline V gene, CDR1 is LNHDA and CDR2 is SQIVND (reference sequence). The CDR3 spans 15 residues. The ends were cut back, 5 bases at V and 7 bases at J, with 18 bases in the middle.

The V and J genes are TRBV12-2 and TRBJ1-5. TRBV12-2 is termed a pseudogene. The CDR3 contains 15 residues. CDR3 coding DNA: TGTGCAAGTCGCTTAGTAGAGACGGACAATCAGCCCCAGCATTTT. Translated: CASRLVETDNQPQHF.

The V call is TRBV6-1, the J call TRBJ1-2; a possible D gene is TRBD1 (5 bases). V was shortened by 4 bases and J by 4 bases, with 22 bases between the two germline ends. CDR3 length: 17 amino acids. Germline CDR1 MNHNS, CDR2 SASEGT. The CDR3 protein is CASSVHTPGNQGYGYTF. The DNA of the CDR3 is TGTGCCAGCAGTGTTCATACTCCCGGGAATCAGGGCTATGGCTACACCTTC.

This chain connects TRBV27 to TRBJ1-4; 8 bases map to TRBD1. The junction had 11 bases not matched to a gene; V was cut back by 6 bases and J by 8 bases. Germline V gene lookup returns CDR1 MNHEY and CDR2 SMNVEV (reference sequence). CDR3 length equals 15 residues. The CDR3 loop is CASRTRQGTGEKLFF. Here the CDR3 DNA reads TGTGCCAGCAGAACCCGACAGGGGACCGGCGAAAAACTGTTTTTT.

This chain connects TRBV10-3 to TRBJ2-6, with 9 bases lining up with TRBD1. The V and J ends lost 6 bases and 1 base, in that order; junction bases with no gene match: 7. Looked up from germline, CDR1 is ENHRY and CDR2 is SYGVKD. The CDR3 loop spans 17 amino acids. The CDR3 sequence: CAISPGTGRSGANVLTF. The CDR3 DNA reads TGTGCCATCAGCCCCGGGACAGGGCGTTCTGGGGCCAACGTCCTGACTTTC.

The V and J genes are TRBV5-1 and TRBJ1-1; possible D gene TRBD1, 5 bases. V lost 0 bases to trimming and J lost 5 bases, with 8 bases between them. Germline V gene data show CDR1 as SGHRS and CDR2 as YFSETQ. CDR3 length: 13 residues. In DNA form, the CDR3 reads TGCGCCAGCAGCTTGGCAGGGATAACTGAAGCTTTCTTT. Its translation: CASSLAGITEAFF.

This CDR3 is CASSQDNRGGSGELFF. CDR3 nucleotides: TGCGCCAGCAGCCAAGATAACAGGGGGGGATCCGGGGAGCTGTTTTTT. The chain carries TRBV4-3 and TRBJ2-2, with D possibly being TRBD1 (8 bases). The V and J ends lost 0 bases and 6 bases respectively, with 14 bases between them. This CDR3 spans 16 amino acids. Germline V CDR1 and CDR2: LGHNA, YSLEER.